This TCR beta chain was obtained from a study of response to subunit inactivated influenza vaccine. Each CDR3 protein gets one entry after TCRdb re-called the RT-PCR reads with MiXCR. The top ten clones hold 11% of a sample with about 540,000 distinct CDR3 sequences, 14% of them seen once. This clonotype was picked up a small number of times. The V end lost 11 bases, the J end lost 5 bases, and 15 bases lay between the germline ends. The CDR3 contains 12 residues. Germline CDR1 is SNHLY and CDR2 is FYNNEI. V gene TRBV2 combines with J gene TRBJ1-1; a possible D gene is TRBD1 (5 bases). This clonotype was sampled from a man aged 45-60 years who received an inactivated influenza vaccine. The specimen was PBMCs from blood, collected 11 to 12 days after vaccination. CDR3: CAGGTGGTEAFF. CDR3 coding DNA: TGTGCCGGGGGGACCGGGGGGACTGAAGCTTTCTTT.